Each of the 28 T cell receptor beta chains below was sequenced from the same sample in a study of radiotherapy plus CTLA-4 blockade in lung cancer (dated by TCRdb to about 2018). The library was generated by the immunoSEQ multiplex PCR assay. TCRdb carries this immuneACCESS record with in-frame sequences only. Its versions omit some clonotypes, under half of them owing to an unresolved V gene in the studies checked, with the rest unexplained. Recorded for this sample are about 80,000 clones; more than 85% of them occurred a single time. Clones ranked in the top ten supply approximately 0.9% of the sample. The sample consisted of peripheral blood, taken from a patient treated with radiotherapy plus ipilimumab. The receptors come from a human donor with non-small cell lung cancer who had stable disease on radiotherapy plus ipilimumab.

The V call is TRBV9, the J call TRBJ2-5; TRBD2 might be the D (5 bases). V was clipped by 4 bases and J by 4 bases, with 17 bases between them. The CDR3 sequence is 15 residues long. Looked up from germline, CDR1 is SGDLS and CDR2 is YYNGEE. CDR3 coding DNA: TGTGCCAGCAGCCTCGGCCTTACGACTATAGAGACCCAGTACTTC. It codes for CASSLGLTTIETQYF.

The chain joins TRBV19 to TRBJ1-6; D is undetermined. Trimming took off 5 bases at V and 5 bases at J, with 13 bases between the two ends. CDR1 and CDR2 (germline): LNHDA, SQIVND (reference sequence). The CDR3 consists of 15 residues. Here the CDR3 reads CASSYSDQHNSPLHF. The CDR3 bases are TGTGCCAGTAGTTATTCGGACCAGCATAATTCACCCCTCCACTTT.

This chain uses TRBV9 with TRBJ2-2; D not certain. V shed 4 bases and J shed 8 bases, with 21 bases lying between them. Germline CDR1 SGDLS, CDR2 YYNGEE. This CDR3 is 16 amino acids long. This CDR3 is CASSPTLWVEEGELFF. In nucleotides, the CDR3 is TGTGCCAGCAGCCCTACACTCTGGGTTGAAGAGGGGGAGCTGTTTTTT.

This chain uses TRBV13 with TRBJ2-5; the D gene is possibly TRBD2 (6 bases). Per germline, CDR1 PRHDT and CDR2 FYEKMQ (reference sequence). The CDR3 runs to 15 residues. V was pared by 3 bases and J by 5 bases, with 16 bases between. The CDR3 region is CASSFFRGREETQYF. The DNA of the CDR3 is TGTGCCAGCAGCTTTTTTAGGGGTCGGGAGGAGACCCAGTACTTC. The full variable domain, with the rest looked up from reference TRBV13 and TRBJ2-5, is AAGVIQSPRHLIKEKRETATLKCYPIPRHDTVYWYQQGPGQDPQFLISFYEKMQSDKGSIPDRFSAQQFSDYHSELNMSSLELGDSALYFCASSFFRGREETQYFGPGTRLLVL.

Concerning this clone: The junction shows a germline mismatch at one end, possibly a read error. The chain couples TRBV5-1 to TRBJ2-1; no reliable D call. The CDR3 has 13 amino acids. The germline gives CDR1 SGHRS, CDR2 YFSETQ. DNA of the CDR3: TGCGCCAGCAGCTTGGCTCGTAACAATGAGCGGTTCTTC. Translated: CASSLARNNERFF. The full variable domain, completed using reference TRBV5-1 and TRBJ2-1, is KAGVTQTPRYLIKTRGQQVTLSCSPISGHRSVSWYQQTPGQGLQFLFEYFSETQRNKGNFPGRFSGRQFSNSRSEMNVSTLELGDSALYLCASSLARNNERFFGPGTRLTVL.

J is TRBJ1-5 and V is TRBV7-8, with 9 bases matching TRBD1. Trimming took 5 bases from V and 6 from J; bases not matched to a gene: 8. Per the germline V gene, CDR1 is SGHVS and CDR2 is FQNEAQ. The CDR3 has 15 residues. The chain's CDR3 is CASSAGQGGGQPQHF. The CDR3 DNA is TGTGCCAGCAGCGCGGGACAGGGTGGGGGTCAGCCCCAGCATTTT.

For the CDR3, the DNA is TGTGCCAGCAGCTTGAGCAGACAAGAGACCCAGTACTTC. Residues: CASSLSRQETQYF. The V and J genes are TRBV7-8 and TRBJ2-5; D is uncertain. Germline V gene lookup returns CDR1 SGHVS and CDR2 FQNEAQ. V lost 3 bases and J 2 bases, leaving 7 bases between the germline ends. This CDR3 spans 13 amino acids.

V is TRBV2 and J is TRBJ1-2; 11 nucleotides match TRBD1. CDR1 is SNHLY and CDR2 is FYNNEI in the germline V gene. V dropped 8 bases and J dropped 4; count of bases not matched to a gene: 6. This CDR3 region has 14 residues. In DNA form, the CDR3 reads TGTGCCAGCGCGGACAGGGGGCAGACCTATGGCTACACCTTC. This gives the protein CASADRGQTYGYTF.

V usage is TRBV7-9 and J usage is TRBJ1-5; D remains ambiguous. The CDR3 totals 13 residues. With 0 bases removed from V and 8 bases from J, the gap between germline ends came to 8 bases. CDR1 is SEHNR and CDR2 is FQNEAQ in the germline V gene (reference sequence). The DNA of the CDR3 is TGTGCCAGCAGCTTAGCGAATGCGGAGCCCCAGCATTTT. It is translated as CASSLANAEPQHF.

CDR3 bases: TGTGCCAGCAGTGAAGTGGGGTCGCGGTATGGCTACACCTTC. This gives the protein CASSEVGSRYGYTF. This chain joins TRBV6-5 and TRBJ1-2; D call uncertain. Deletions cut 5 bases from V and 5 bases from J, with 15 bases between. The CDR3 extends over 14 amino acids. The germline gives CDR1 MNHEY, CDR2 SVGAGI.

The genes are TRBV11-2 and TRBJ2-1; D possibly corresponds to TRBD1 (5 bases). The CDR3 contains 18 residues. V was clipped by 1 base and J by 0 bases, with 16 bases between them. Germline lookup yields CDR1 SGHAT and CDR2 FQNNGV. The CDR3 reads CASSLVLGRQSSYNEQFF. The CDR3 DNA reads as TGTGCCAGCAGCTTAGTTCTGGGGCGTCAGAGCTCCTACAATGAGCAGTTCTTC.

The chain recombines TRBV5-1 with TRBJ2-5; 7 bases are a match to TRBD1. The CDR3 loop spans 17 amino acids. The germline CDR1 and CDR2 sequences are SGHRS and YFSETQ. Unmatched junction bases numbered 10, after V lost 1 base and J lost 1 base. The CDR3 region has the DNA TGCGCCAGCAGCTTGCATCGGGTAGACAGGGTCCAAGAGACCCAGTACTTC. Amino acids: CASSLHRVDRVQETQYF.

This clone was detected only a few times. The chain recombines TRBV4-2 with TRBJ2-7, with TRBD1 matching 11 bases. CDR1 is LGHNA and CDR2 is YNFKEQ in the germline V gene. V trimming: 3 bases; J trimming: 7 bases; junction bases outside the gene matches: 5. The length of the CDR3 is 14 residues. The DNA for the CDR3 is TGTGCCAGCAGCCATCCCGGGACAGGGGGTGAGCAGTACTTC. It translates to CASSHPGTGGEQYF.

The chain has TRBV9 and TRBJ1-1; D remains ambiguous. This CDR3 contains 13 residues. Per germline, CDR1 SGDLS and CDR2 YYNGEE. The germline V and J ends were trimmed by 0 bases and 1 base, with 4 bases remaining between them. The DNA of the CDR3 is TGTGCCAGCAGCGTAGGTACGAACACTGAAGCTTTCTTT. It encodes CASSVGTNTEAFF.

This clone occurred a few times. The CDR3: CASSPVSTDTQYF. The DNA of the CDR3 is TGTGCCAGCTCACCCGTGAGCACAGATACGCAGTATTTT. This sequence joins TRBV18 and TRBJ2-3; D uncertain. There are 13 residues in the CDR3. Per the germline V gene, CDR1 is KGHSH and CDR2 is LQKENI. V was cut by 3 bases and J by 0 bases, with 4 bases left in between.

The chain links TRBV25-1 to TRBJ1-2; 8 bases are shared with TRBD1. With V trimmed by 2 bases and J by 4 bases, 9 bases remained unmatched. This CDR3 is built from 16 residues. Germline V lookup: CDR1 MGHDK, CDR2 SYGVNS. CDR3 sequence: CASSELLDRGGYGYTF. CDR3 nucleotide sequence: TGTGCCAGCAGTGAACTCCTCGACAGGGGAGGCTATGGCTACACCTTC.

The sample holds a few counts of this clone. The chain couples TRBV19 to TRBJ1-6; D not certain. The CDR3 contains 15 residues. V shed 7 bases and J shed 10 bases, with 20 bases lying between them. CDR1 and CDR2 (germline): LNHDA, SQIVND (reference sequence). Here the CDR3 DNA reads TGTGCCAGTACCCCTGGCCGGGGAAATATCTCACCCCTCCACTTT. The encoded protein is CASTPGRGNISPLHF. Full variable domain (missing parts from reference TRBV19 and TRBJ1-6): DGGITQSPKYLFRKEGQNVTLSCEQNLNHDAMYWYRQDPGQGLRLIYYSQIVNDFQKGDIAEGYSVSREKKESFPLTVTSAQKNPTAFYLCASTPGRGNISPLHFGNGTRLTVT.

V gene TRBV7-2 combines with J gene TRBJ2-1, with D hard to call. The germline V gene has CDR1 SGHTA and CDR2 FQGNSA. This CDR3 contains 13 residues. The germline V and J ends were trimmed by 5 bases and 0 bases, with 5 bases remaining between them. The CDR3 DNA is TGTGCCAGCAGCCCATCCTCCTACAATGAGCAGTTCTTC. The encoded protein is CASSPSSYNEQFF.

The sample holds one count of this clone. This chain joins TRBV7-8 and TRBJ2-7; unclear D gene. Germline V gene sequence: CDR1 SGHVS, CDR2 FQNEAQ. V was trimmed by 5 bases and J by 0 bases, leaving 11 bases between them. The CDR3 totals 14 residues. The CDR3 protein is CASSLEVSSYEQYF. For the CDR3, the DNA is TGTGCCAGCAGCCTAGAAGTGAGCTCCTACGAGCAGTACTTC.

This chain links TRBV6-1 with TRBJ1-5; D is possibly TRBD1 (5 bases). Trimming took off 8 bases at V and 6 bases at J, with 14 bases between the two ends. This CDR3 has 13 residues. Germline V gene sequence: CDR1 MNHNS, CDR2 SASEGT. The CDR3 DNA reads TGTGCCAGCCGCCGCAGGGTCAGTCAGCCCCAGCATTTT. Its protein product is CASRRRVSQPQHF.

The chain employs TRBV28 and TRBJ1-3, with D maybe TRBD1 (5 bases). This CDR3 is built from 16 residues. The V end was cut by 5 bases, the J end by 0 bases, with 14 bases between. CDR1 and CDR2 from the germline V gene are MDHEN and SYDVKM. The CDR3 sequence is CASSPPGLFSGNTIYF. For the CDR3, the DNA is TGTGCCAGCAGTCCTCCGGGACTGTTCTCTGGAAACACCATATATTTT. Using reference TRBV28 and TRBJ1-3 for the parts outside the CDR3, the full variable domain is DVKVTQSSRYLVKRTGEKVFLECVQDMDHENMFWYRQDPGLGLRLIYFSYDVKMKEKGDIPEGYSVSREKKERFSLILESASTNQTSMYLCASSPPGLFSGNTIYFGEGSWLTVV.

The chain has TRBV14 and TRBJ1-3; a weak D match, TRBD1 (5 bases). This CDR3 contains 16 residues. The ends were cut back, 0 bases at V and 0 bases at J, with 9 bases in the middle. The germline V gene has CDR1 SGHDN and CDR2 FVKESK. In DNA form, the CDR3 reads TGTGCCAGCAGCCAAGACAGGACATACTCTGGAAACACCATATATTTT. The encoded protein is CASSQDRTYSGNTIYF.

The chain recombines TRBV6-1 with TRBJ2-5, with 9 bases identical to TRBD1. The V segment lost 5 bases and the J segment 0 bases; nucleotides outside the gene matches: 4. Germline V lookup: CDR1 MNHNS, CDR2 SASEGT. This CDR3 is 15 amino acids long. The CDR3 spells CASSPTGGNQETQYF. In DNA form, the CDR3 reads TGTGCCAGCAGTCCGACAGGGGGAAACCAAGAGACCCAGTACTTC.

J is TRBJ2-7 and V is TRBV28; 7 bases map to TRBD1. The CDR3 sequence is 15 residues long. Germline CDR1 reads MDHEN; CDR2 reads SYDVKM. V lost 8 bases and J lost 0; bases outside the gene matches: 10. The CDR3 DNA reads as TGTGCCAGCGGTGCTGCTACAGGGGTCTCCTACGAGCAGTACTTC. This translates into CASGAATGVSYEQYF.

The J gene is TRBJ1-5, the V gene TRBV19; no clear D. Per germline, CDR1 LNHDA and CDR2 SQIVND (reference sequence). The V end was cut by 3 bases, the J end by 7 bases, with 16 bases between. The CDR3 runs to 15 residues. The CDR3 protein is CASSISPGGRQPQHF. The CDR3 DNA is TGTGCCAGTAGTATTTCCCCGGGCGGGAGGCAGCCCCAGCATTTT.

This clone was seen a handful of times. This chain joins TRBV6-4 and TRBJ1-6; TRBD1 aligns across 9 bases. The CDR3 spans 15 residues. The V gene's germline CDR1 is MRHNA and CDR2 SNTAGT. V gave up 5 bases and J gave up 8 bases; unmatched junction bases: 7. Here the CDR3 DNA reads TGTGCCAGCAGTCGCCGGACAGGGGTCGATTCACCCCTCCACTTT. The encoded protein is CASSRRTGVDSPLHF.

The J gene is TRBJ1-6, the V gene TRBV5-1, with 10 bases that match TRBD1. J lost 7 bases, V lost 4 bases, and 5 bases had no gene match. The length of the CDR3 is 15 residues. Germline CDR1 SGHRS, CDR2 YFSETQ. CDR3 nucleotides: TGCGCCAGCAGCAGCGGGACAGGGGAGAATTCACCCCTCCACTTT. Translating it yields CASSSGTGENSPLHF.

The gene calls are TRBV29-1 and TRBJ1-4; TRBD1 agrees at 10 bases. V dropped 7 bases and J dropped 8; count of bases not matched to a gene: 4. Germline-derived CDR1 and CDR2 are SQVTM and ANQGSEA. The CDR3 sequence is 12 residues long. The CDR3 DNA sequence: TGCAGCGCGGGACAGGGGAGGGAAAAACTGTTTTTT. Its translation is CSAGQGREKLFF.